These 3 T cell receptor beta chains share one sample of origin, sequenced in a study of T cells after yellow fever vaccination. MiXCR, applied by TCRdb to the 5' RACE reads, yields one record per CDR3 protein. In the table there are some 260,000 distinct CDR3 sequences, around 4.9% of which are singletons. The source material was CD4+ T cells sorted from PBMCs, sampled on the day of the yellow fever booster vaccination. These receptor sequences come from a man younger than 30 who received the YFV17D yellow fever vaccine.

This clonotype was seen at least ten times. The genes are TRBV4-1 and TRBJ2-7; tentative D call: TRBD2 (5 bases). Trimming pared 4 bases from V and 3 bases from J, leaving 19 bases between. Germline values: CDR1 MGHRA, CDR2 YSYEKL. The CDR3 runs to 16 residues. This CDR3 reads CASSRDTSGNIYEQYV. The CDR3 DNA sequence: TGCGCCAGCAGCCGAGACACCTCCGGGAATATCTACGAGCAGTACGTC.

This clonotype has at least ten counts. This chain uses TRBV10-3 with TRBJ1-1; no firm D call. In germline, CDR1 is ENHRY, CDR2 SYGVKD. The ends were cut back, 4 bases at V and 1 base at J, with 4 bases in the middle. CDR3 size: 12 residues. This CDR3 reads CAISGQNTEAFF. CDR3 sequence (DNA): TGTGCCATCAGTGGACAGAACACTGAAGCTTTCTTT.

This clonotype has more than one count but fewer than ten. This sequence joins TRBV12-3 or TRBV12-4 and TRBJ1-2; the D gene is possibly TRBD1 (5 bases). The CDR3 has 14 residues. V was pared by 2 bases and J by 8 bases, with 15 bases between. Here the CDR3 reads CASSLRGLTPGYTF. As DNA, the CDR3 is TGTGCCAGCAGTTTAAGGGGCCTAACTCCCGGCTACACCTTC.